These 28 T cell receptor beta chains were all obtained from the same sample, sequenced in a study of T-cell memory formation after mild COVID-19. TCRdb analysed the 5' RACE reads with MiXCR anew, one entry per CDR3 protein. The repertoire includes under 300,000 distinct CDR3 sequences, less than 20% of them detected once, and about 4% sits in the top ten. The sample comprised PBMCs or a T cell subset sorted from them (not recorded which). These receptors all stem from a man aged 18 to 30 who had mild COVID-19 (a few samples of this study predate the infection). Cell type and time point are not known.

This clonotype occurred a few times. V usage is TRBV4-3 and J usage is TRBJ2-3, with a weak D call TRBD2 (5 bases). The ends were cut back, 0 bases at V and 6 bases at J, with 16 bases in the middle. CDR3 length: 16 amino acids. Germline V gene data show CDR1 as LGHNA and CDR2 as YSLEER. The CDR3 coding sequence is TGCGCCAGCAGCCAAGATCTATCCGTTGGGAGTGATACGCAGTATTTT. Amino acids: CASSQDLSVGSDTQYF.

This clonotype has only a few counts. This chain joins TRBV5-1 and TRBJ2-3; 9 bases are a match to TRBD1. The CDR3 spans 16 residues. Trimming removed 1 base from V and 2 bases from J; junction bases left unmatched: 5. The germline V gene has CDR1 SGHRS and CDR2 YFSETQ. CDR3 sequence (DNA): TGCGCCAGCAGCTTGCCCGGACAGGGGTTCACAGATACGCAGTATTTT. It encodes CASSLPGQGFTDTQYF.

This clonotype has just one count. The chain recombines TRBV7-9 with TRBJ1-2, with 10 positions matching TRBD1. V lost 3 bases and J lost 4; bases outside the gene matches: 8. Germline values: CDR1 SEHNR, CDR2 FQNEAQ (reference sequence). The CDR3 sequence is 16 residues long. CDR3 DNA sequence: TGTGCCAGCAGCTTCGCCGGGACAGGGGAGCGCTATGGCTACACCTTC. Translating gives CASSFAGTGERYGYTF.

This clonotype has ten or more counts. This rearrangement joins TRBV11-3 to TRBJ2-5; D remains unclear. Germline CDR1 SGHNT, CDR2 YENEEA. The V gene lost 4 bases and the J gene lost 5 bases, with 14 bases spanning the gap. The CDR3 loop spans 14 amino acids. The CDR3 protein is CASSSAGVEETQYF. The CDR3 coding sequence is TGTGCCAGCAGCTCCGCAGGAGTCGAGGAGACCCAGTACTTC.

This clonotype was counted a few times. The V call is TRBV28, the J call TRBJ2-2; 10 bases are shared with TRBD1. This CDR3 is built from 16 residues. Unmatched junction bases numbered 5, after V lost 3 bases and J lost 4 bases. Germline V gives CDR1 MDHEN, CDR2 SYDVKM. The CDR3 sequence: CASSLPGQGFTGELFF. The DNA of the CDR3 is TGTGCCAGCAGTTTGCCGGGACAGGGGTTCACCGGGGAGCTGTTTTTT.

The chain recombines TRBV6-1 with TRBJ2-2; D is undetermined. V was trimmed by 8 bases and J by 0 bases, leaving 13 bases between them. The length of the CDR3 is 15 residues. Germline V CDR1 and CDR2: MNHNS, SASEGT. CDR3 protein: CASVMPGANTGELFF. The DNA for the CDR3 is TGTGCCAGCGTGATGCCGGGTGCGAACACCGGGGAGCTGTTTTTT.

The V gene is TRBV7-2, the J gene TRBJ1-5; D remains unclear. The germline V gene encodes CDR1 SGHTA and CDR2 FQGNSA. Trimming shortened V by 4 bases and J by 0 bases, and 10 bases separated the two germline ends. There are 15 residues in the CDR3. The CDR3 region has the DNA TGTGCCAGCAGCTCCCAAGGGCGTAGCAATCAGCCCCAGCATTTT. Protein: CASSSQGRSNQPQHF.

The sample holds a few counts of this clonotype. The chain employs TRBV18 and TRBJ2-7; 9 bases are a match to TRBD1. Unmatched junction bases numbered 7, after V lost 6 bases and J lost 1 base. The CDR3 spans 15 residues. In germline, CDR1 is KGHSH, CDR2 LQKENI. Here the CDR3 reads CASSRGQGLSYEQYF. For the CDR3, the DNA is TGTGCCAGCTCCCGCGGACAGGGGCTATCCTACGAGCAGTACTTC.

This clonotype was recorded many times. The rearrangement links TRBV6-5 to TRBJ2-3; D not resolved. CDR1 MNHEY and CDR2 SVGAGI come from the germline V gene. This CDR3 is 15 amino acids long. Trimming removed 0 bases from V and 10 bases from J, with 17 bases in between. CDR3 region: CASSYSGLGPSAQYF. DNA for the CDR3: TGTGCCAGCAGTTACTCAGGCCTAGGCCCCTCTGCGCAGTATTTT.

This clonotype was seen a handful of times. The chain couples TRBV6-2 or TRBV6-3 to TRBJ1-1; possible D gene TRBD1, 5 bases. Trimming took 5 bases from V and 6 from J, leaving 10 bases between them. The CDR3 is 12 residues long. Germline-derived CDR1 and CDR2 are MNHEY and SVGEGT. The CDR3 sequence is CASSGTWAEAFF. CDR3 coding DNA: TGTGCCAGCAGTGGGACGTGGGCTGAAGCTTTCTTT.

This sequence joins TRBV9 and TRBJ2-3; no reliable D call. Between the trimmed V and J ends, which lost 1 base and 5 bases, there was a span of 11 bases. This CDR3 has 14 amino acids. Germline CDR1 SGDLS, CDR2 YYNGEE. This CDR3 reads CASSVRATVDTQYF. The CDR3 DNA reads TGTGCCAGCAGCGTAAGGGCGACCGTAGATACGCAGTATTTT.

Only a few counts were recorded for this clonotype. This chain joins TRBV6-6 and TRBJ2-7, with 7 bases fitting TRBD1. This CDR3 region has 12 residues. CDR1 is MNHNY, CDR2 SVGAGI, per germline (reference sequence). Trimming cost V 5 bases and J 3 bases; bases outside gene matches: 1. The CDR3 coding sequence is TGTGCCAGCAGTGGGACAGTCTACGAGCAGTACGTC. It translates to CASSGTVYEQYV.

This clonotype was seen a handful of times. V usage is TRBV11-1 and J usage is TRBJ2-4; D is perhaps TRBD1 or TRBD2 (5 bases each). V was cut by 4 bases and J by 7 bases, with 14 bases left in between. The CDR3 covers 14 residues. CDR1 and CDR2 from the germline V gene are SGHAT and FQDESV (reference sequence). Here the CDR3 DNA reads TGTGCCAGCAGCTCACCCGGGACCAGGAACATTCAGTACTTC. This gives the protein CASSSPGTRNIQYF.

In its sample, this clonotype was seen many times. V gene TRBV6-5 combines with J gene TRBJ2-5; D might be TRBD2 (5 bases). The V gene's germline CDR1 is MNHEY and CDR2 SVGAGI. The V end was cut by 6 bases, the J end by 3 bases, with 17 bases between. This CDR3 region has 15 residues. The CDR3 protein is CASRPGGRTEETQYF. The CDR3 nucleotides are TGTGCCAGCAGACCAGGAGGCCGAACCGAAGAGACCCAGTACTTC.

Only a few counts were recorded for this clonotype. The gene calls are TRBV5-1 and TRBJ1-1, with D possibly being TRBD1 (6 bases). V dropped 4 bases and J dropped 6 bases, with 16 bases sitting between them. The CDR3 extends over 14 amino acids. CDR1 and CDR2 (germline): SGHRS, YFSETQ. Here the CDR3 DNA reads TGCGCCAGCAGCATTACAGGGACGAGCCCTGAAGCTTTCTTT. Translation: CASSITGTSPEAFF.

This clonotype was seen only a few times. V and J are TRBV6-5 and TRBJ2-1; tentative D call: TRBD1 (6 bases). There are 15 residues in the CDR3. Trimming cost V 6 bases and J 5 bases, with 17 bases left between them. The germline V gene has CDR1 MNHEY and CDR2 SVGAGI. CDR3 sequence: CASRRRLRTDNEQFF. DNA of the CDR3: TGTGCCAGCAGGCGGCGGCTTCGGACAGACAATGAGCAGTTCTTC.

This clonotype was observed a few times. The chain carries TRBV5-1 and TRBJ2-2; possible D gene TRBD2, 6 bases. Germline CDR1 SGHRS, CDR2 YFSETQ. Trimming removed 0 bases from V and 6 bases from J, with 12 bases in between. CDR3 length: 15 residues. The CDR3 is CASSLVGGDPGELFF. The CDR3 DNA is TGCGCCAGCAGCTTGGTAGGAGGGGACCCCGGGGAGCTGTTTTTT.

This clonotype was seen only a few times. The chain couples TRBV7-2 to TRBJ1-1, with a weak D call TRBD1 (6 bases). V lost 3 bases and J lost 2, with 13 bases in between. This CDR3 has 15 residues. Looked up from germline, CDR1 is SGHTA and CDR2 is FQGNSA. The CDR3 DNA sequence: TGTGCCAGCAGCTTCTGGGCAGGGGCAAACACTGAAGCTTTCTTT. Residues: CASSFWAGANTEAFF.

The CDR3 coding sequence is TGTGCCAGCAGACCACAAGAGACCCAGTACTTC. It translates to CASRPQETQYF. This chain uses TRBV2 with TRBJ2-5; D is unclear. There are 11 residues in the CDR3. V was trimmed by 6 bases and J by 2 bases, leaving 4 bases between them. The germline gives CDR1 SNHLY, CDR2 FYNNEI. The full variable domain, with the rest looked up from reference TRBV2 and TRBJ2-5, is EPEVTQTPSHQVTQMGQEVILRCVPISNHLYFYWYRQILGQKVEFLVSFYNNEISEKSEIFDDQFSVERPDGSNFTLKIRSTKLEDSAMYFCASRPQETQYFGPGTRLLVL.

The chain couples TRBV7-7 to TRBJ2-1; 10 nucleotides agree with TRBD2. V was clipped by 3 bases and J by 6 bases; unmatched bases: 11. The V gene's germline CDR1 is SSHAT and CDR2 FNYEAQ (reference sequence). The CDR3 has 17 residues. CDR3 loop: CASSFGSPAGGPNEQFF. The CDR3 DNA reads as TGTGCCAGCAGCTTTGGCTCCCCAGCGGGGGGGCCCAATGAGCAGTTCTTC.

This clonotype was picked up many times. The chain couples TRBV2 to TRBJ2-5; D ambiguous. The V gene lost 5 bases and the J gene lost 4 bases, with 8 bases spanning the gap. The CDR3 runs 12 residues. Germline V gene data show CDR1 as SNHLY and CDR2 as FYNNEI. The CDR3 spells CASSPGRETQYF. The CDR3 DNA follows: TGTGCCAGCAGTCCTGGTCGAGAGACCCAGTACTTC.

The rearrangement joins TRBV12-3 or TRBV12-4 to TRBJ1-4; 10 positions agree with TRBD1. V gave up 6 bases and J gave up 7 bases; unmatched junction bases: 2. CDR3 length: 13 amino acids. CDR3 coding DNA: TGTGCCAGCAGCCGACAGGGGGCTGAAAAACTGTTTTTT. This encodes CASSRQGAEKLFF.

The rearrangement uses TRBV6-1 and TRBJ1-2; D is unclear. The CDR3 is 14 residues long. V was pared by 5 bases and J by 2 bases, with 12 bases between. Germline lookup yields CDR1 MNHNS and CDR2 SASEGT. The CDR3 loop is CASSLQLQNYGYTF. CDR3 DNA: TGTGCCAGCAGTTTACAGCTTCAGAACTATGGCTACACCTTC.

The J gene is TRBJ2-1, the V gene TRBV7-2; D is unresolved. The germline V and J ends were trimmed by 5 bases and 7 bases, with 12 bases remaining between them. The CDR3 runs to 13 residues. In germline, CDR1 is SGHTA, CDR2 FQGNSA. CDR3: CASSPRIRNEQFF. The CDR3 coding sequence is TGTGCCAGCAGCCCTCGAATTAGGAATGAGCAGTTCTTC.

This clonotype was seen more than once but under ten times. This rearrangement joins TRBV9 to TRBJ2-3; D may be TRBD2 (6 bases). The CDR3 extends over 14 amino acids. Germline values: CDR1 SGDLS, CDR2 YYNGEE. Trimming pared 6 bases from V and 2 bases from J, leaving 13 bases between. The CDR3 sequence is CASKKGLDTDTQYF. DNA of the CDR3: TGTGCCAGCAAAAAGGGACTCGACACAGATACGCAGTATTTT.

This clonotype has a handful of counts. The chain has TRBV12-3 or TRBV12-4 and TRBJ1-1; TRBD1 might be the D (5 bases). This CDR3 spans 15 amino acids. Trimming pared 2 bases from V and 1 base from J, leaving 11 bases between. The CDR3, as DNA: TGTGCCAGCAGTTTACAGGTGGGACCGAACACTGAAGCTTTCTTT. This codes for CASSLQVGPNTEAFF.

This chain uses TRBV30 with TRBJ2-2; D is possibly TRBD2 (5 bases). CDR3 size: 16 residues. V lost 2 bases and J lost 0, with 13 bases in between. The germline CDR1 and CDR2 sequences are GTSNPN and SVGIG (reference sequence). This CDR3 is CAWSPLGAANTGELFF. CDR3 bases: TGTGCCTGGAGTCCTTTGGGAGCCGCGAACACCGGGGAGCTGTTTTTT.

The CDR3 loop is CASSPGGDFEAFF. The CDR3 region has the DNA TGCGCCAGCAGCCCCGGGGGTGACTTTGAAGCTTTCTTT. V usage is TRBV10-2 and J usage is TRBJ1-1; tentative D call: TRBD1 (5 bases). V lost 6 bases to trimming and J lost 7 bases, with 15 bases between them. This CDR3 has 13 amino acids. Germline lookup yields CDR1 WSHSY and CDR2 SAAADI.